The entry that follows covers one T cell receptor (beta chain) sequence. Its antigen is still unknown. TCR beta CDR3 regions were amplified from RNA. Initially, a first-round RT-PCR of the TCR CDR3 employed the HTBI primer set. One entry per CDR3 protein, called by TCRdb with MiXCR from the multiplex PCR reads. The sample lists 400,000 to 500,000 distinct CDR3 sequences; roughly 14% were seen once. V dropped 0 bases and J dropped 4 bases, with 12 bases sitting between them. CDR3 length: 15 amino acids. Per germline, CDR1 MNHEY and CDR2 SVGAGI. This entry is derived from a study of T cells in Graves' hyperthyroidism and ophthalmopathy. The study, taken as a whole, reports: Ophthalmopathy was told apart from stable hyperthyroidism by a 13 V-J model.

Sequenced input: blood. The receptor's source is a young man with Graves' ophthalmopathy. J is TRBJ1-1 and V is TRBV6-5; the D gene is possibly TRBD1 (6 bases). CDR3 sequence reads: CASSYSREGGTEAFF. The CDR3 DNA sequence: TGTGCCAGCAGTTACTCAAGGGAGGGGGGCACTGAAGCTTTCTTT.